This T cell receptor beta chain was recovered during a study of technical replicates of blood from a few donors. Germline values: CDR1 SNHLY, CDR2 FYNNEI. The CDR3 covers 11 residues. V lost 7 bases to trimming and J lost 4 bases, with 8 bases between them. Sequenced by immunoSEQ multiplex PCR; TCRdb stores in-frame clones only, minus some. The sample consists of about 80,000 clones, 85% to 95% of them appearing once. This sequence was found in a human donor in good health. Sequenced input: T cells isolated from PBMCs. The chain links TRBV2 to TRBJ2-7; no firm D call. This CDR3 is CASTRKYEQYF. CDR3 nucleotide sequence: TGTGCCAGCACTAGGAAATACGAGCAGTACTTC.